A selection of T cell receptor beta chains follows, all from one sample in a study of T cell responses to AZD1222 COVID-19 vaccine. The method was immunoSEQ multiplex PCR; TCRdb's version includes in-frame clones alone and lacks a portion of them. The table shows about 160,000 clones, with 92% occurring only once. The source was peripheral blood, collected on day 0 of MenACWY control vaccination. The receptors come from an adult in good health. Each CDR3 is given with its conserved first and last residue. Fields, in order: D gene, clone size, V gene, J gene, CDR3 protein, CDR3 DNA. D genes are given only for firm matches. Size is stated for part of the rows, as once, few or many counts, or as a class when the clone is expanded.

NA,NA,TRBV13,TRBJ2-2,CASSPDSGSGELFF,TGTGCCAGCAGCCCGGACAGCGGATCCGGGGAGCTGTTTTTT
NA,NA,TRBV7-2,TRBJ1-2,CASSRGGSNYTF,TGTGCCAGCAGTAGGGGTGGGAGCAACTACACCTTC
NA,NA,TRBV7-3,TRBJ2-2,CASSYYNTGELFF,TGTGCCAGCAGTTACTATAACACCGGGGAGCTGTTTTTT
NA,NA,TRBV5-5,TRBJ2-7,CASSLDPRGFSYEQYF,TGTGCCAGCAGCTTGGACCCTAGAGGGTTCTCCTACGAGCAGTACTTC
TRBD1,NA,TRBV5-1,TRBJ1-4,CASSAGQWPNEKLFF,TGCGCCAGCAGCGCGGGACAGTGGCCTAATGAAAAACTGTTTTTT
NA,once,TRBV28,TRBJ2-7,CASRTPLGLDYEQYF,TGTGCCAGCAGGACCCCTCTGGGACTTGACTACGAGCAGTACTTC
NA,once,TRBV2,TRBJ1-2,CASRALAYGYTF,TGTGCCAGCAGGGCACTCGCTTATGGCTACACCTTC
NA,NA,TRBV10-3,TRBJ1-2,CAISDAWGTPNYGYTF,TGTGCCATCAGTGACGCGTGGGGCACGCCTAACTATGGCTACACCTTC
TRBD2,NA,TRBV6-5,TRBJ2-3,CASTRTSGATDTQYF,TGTGCCAGCACCCGTACTAGCGGGGCCACAGATACGCAGTATTTT
TRBD1,NA,TRBV7-2,TRBJ1-5,CASSRDRGSNQPQHF,TGTGCCAGCAGTCGGGACAGGGGAAGCAATCAGCCCCAGCATTTT
NA,NA,TRBV2,TRBJ1-2,CASSVDRANYGYTF,TGTGCCAGCAGTGTGGACCGAGCTAACTATGGCTACACCTTC
NA,NA,TRBV6-5,TRBJ1-5,CASSRGAAGQPQHF,TGTGCCAGCAGTCGAGGTGCGGCCGGGCAGCCCCAGCATTTT
NA,NA,TRBV5-4,TRBJ2-5,CASTPVSAETQYF,TGTGCCAGCACCCCGGTGTCTGCGGAGACCCAGTACTTC
NA,NA,TRBV12-3/TRBV12-4,TRBJ1-1,CASTLTGRAFF,TGTGCCAGCACCCTTACCGGGCGAGCTTTCTTT
NA,once,TRBV2,TRBJ2-2,CARAPDGNTGELFF,TGTGCCAGAGCCCCCGACGGGAACACCGGGGAGCTGTTTTTT
NA,few,TRBV6-1,TRBJ1-5,CASSEVGNQPQHF,TGTGCCAGCAGTGAAGTCGGTAATCAGCCCCAGCATTTT
NA,NA,TRBV5-6,TRBJ2-7,CASSSDRSSYEQYF,TGTGCCAGCAGTTCCGACAGGAGCTCCTACGAGCAGTACTTC
NA,NA,TRBV7-8,TRBJ1-4,CASSSGTSTNEKLFF,TGTGCCAGCAGCTCCGGGACATCAACTAATGAAAAACTGTTTTTT
NA,NA,TRBV28,TRBJ1-2,CASSSSNYGYTF,TGTGCCAGCAGCTCCTCTAACTATGGCTACACCTTC
NA,NA,TRBV28,TRBJ1-3,CASTGTAENTIYF,TGTGCCAGCACCGGGACGGCTGAAAACACCATATATTTT
TRBD2,NA,TRBV7-9,TRBJ2-7,CASSSPGSGTSGAYEQYF,TGTGCCAGCAGCTCCCCGGGGAGCGGGACTAGCGGGGCCTACGAGCAGTACTTC
NA,NA,TRBV7-8,TRBJ1-3,CASSVQGQEGNTIYF,TGTGCCAGCAGCGTCCAGGGGCAGGAAGGAAACACCATATATTTT
NA,NA,TRBV28,TRBJ2-1,CASSLSGIYNEQFF,TGTGCCAGCAGTTTAAGTGGGATCTACAATGAGCAGTTCTTC
TRBD1,NA,TRBV6-5,TRBJ1-2,CASRIRTGSYGYTF,TGTGCCAGCAGGATTAGGACAGGGAGCTATGGCTACACCTTC
NA,NA,TRBV25-1,TRBJ1-4,CASSESGSTNEKLFF,TGTGCCAGCAGCGAATCTGGGTCAACTAATGAAAAACTGTTTTTT
NA,NA,TRBV5-1,TRBJ2-7,CASSVAGDYEQYF,TGCGCCAGCAGCGTCGCAGGGGACTACGAGCAGTACTTC
NA,NA,TRBV2,TRBJ1-1,CASSDRGWNSEAFF,TGTGCCAGCAGTGACAGGGGTTGGAATTCTGAAGCTTTCTTT
TRBD1,once,TRBV29-1,TRBJ2-2,CSARGPTGELFF,TGCAGCGCTAGGGGGCCCACCGGGGAGCTGTTTTTT
NA,once,TRBV10-3,TRBJ2-1,CAISAPGVQGNEQFF,TGTGCCATCAGTGCCCCGGGAGTACAGGGCAATGAGCAGTTCTTC
NA,NA,TRBV19,TRBJ2-3,CASSPSGLSTDTQYF,TGTGCCAGTAGCCCAAGCGGGCTAAGCACAGATACGCAGTATTTT
NA,NA,TRBV6-2/TRBV6-3,TRBJ2-3,CASSYGRREDTQYF,TGTGCCAGCAGTTACGGGAGAAGGGAAGATACGCAGTATTTT
NA,NA,TRBV28,TRBJ1-2,CASSVTSYRNYGYTF,TGTGCCAGCAGTGTCACCTCGTATCGCAACTATGGCTACACCTTC
NA,NA,TRBV5-1,TRBJ2-2,CASSLEGTGELFF,TGCGCCAGCAGCTTGGAGGGCACCGGGGAGCTGTTTTTT
TRBD1,few,TRBV3-1/TRBV3-2,TRBJ1-5,CASSQRQGGNSNQPQHF,TGTGCCAGCAGCCAGAGGCAGGGGGGAAATAGCAATCAGCCCCAGCATTTT
NA,NA,TRBV12-3/TRBV12-4,TRBJ1-2,CATHRSGGYGYTF,TGTGCCACCCATAGGAGTGGCGGGTATGGCTACACCTTC
NA,NA,TRBV7-2,TRBJ1-5,CASSLTSVAVNQPQHF,TGTGCCAGCAGCTTAACGTCTGTGGCTGTCAATCAGCCCCAGCATTTT
TRBD1,NA,TRBV24-1,TRBJ1-5,CATSESGGGGGQPQHF,TGTGCCACCAGTGAATCCGGCGGAGGGGGCGGGCAGCCCCAGCATTTT
NA,NA,TRBV29-1,TRBJ1-1,CSVGNMNTEAFF,TGCAGCGTTGGAAACATGAACACTGAAGCTTTCTTT
TRBD1,NA,TRBV5-5,TRBJ1-2,CASSVNAGTGFRYTF,TGTGCCAGCAGCGTGAACGCCGGGACAGGGTTTCGCTACACCTTC
TRBD2,once,TRBV29-1,TRBJ2-1,CSVGGGLAGRRSYNEQFF,TGCAGCGTTGGAGGGGGCCTAGCGGGGCGTCGGTCCTACAATGAGCAGTTCTTC
NA,NA,TRBV5-1,TRBJ1-1,CASSLISANTEAFF,TGCGCCAGCAGCTTGATTTCCGCGAACACTGAAGCTTTCTTT
NA,NA,TRBV30,TRBJ1-4,CAWRDSAPRKLFF,TGTGCCTGGAGAGACAGTGCGCCGAGAAAACTGTTTTTT
TRBD2,once,TRBV4-2,TRBJ2-7,CASSQDLTSGFEQYF,TGTGCCAGCAGCCAAGATCTGACTAGCGGGTTCGAGCAGTACTTC
NA,NA,TRBV2,TRBJ1-2,CASSEYGYTF,TGTGCCAGCAGTGAGTATGGCTACACCTTC
NA,NA,TRBV5-1,TRBJ1-2,CASSWEGPLGDGYTF,TGCGCCAGCAGCTGGGAGGGACCGTTAGGTGATGGCTACACCTTC